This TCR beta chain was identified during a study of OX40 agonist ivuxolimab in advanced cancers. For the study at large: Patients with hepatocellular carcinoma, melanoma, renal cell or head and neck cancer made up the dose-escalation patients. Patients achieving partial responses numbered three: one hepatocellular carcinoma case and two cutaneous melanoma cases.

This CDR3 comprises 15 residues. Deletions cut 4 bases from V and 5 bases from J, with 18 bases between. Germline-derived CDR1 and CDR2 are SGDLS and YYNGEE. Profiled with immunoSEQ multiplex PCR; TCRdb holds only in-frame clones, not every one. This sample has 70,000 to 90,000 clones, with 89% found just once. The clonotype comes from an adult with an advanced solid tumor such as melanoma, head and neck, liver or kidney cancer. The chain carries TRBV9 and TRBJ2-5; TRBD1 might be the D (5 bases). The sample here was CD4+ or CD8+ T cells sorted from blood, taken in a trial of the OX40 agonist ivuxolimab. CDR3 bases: TGTGCCAGCAGCCCAGACCAGGGTATTTACGAGACCCAGTACTTC. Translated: CASSPDQGIYETQYF.